The clone carrying this T cell receptor beta chain has at least ten counts. Its antigen remains unidentified. The data stem from a study of T cells in Graves' hyperthyroidism and ophthalmopathy. General observations from the study: For ophthalmopathy, model prediction preceded onset by a median about 6 months.

Germline V gene data show CDR1 as MNHNS and CDR2 as SASEGT. The CDR3 runs to 15 residues. Trimming removed 6 bases from V and 2 bases from J; junction bases left unmatched: 9. What was amplified from RNA transcripts were TCR beta CDR3 regions. A first-round RT-PCR of the TCR CDR3 used the HTBI primer set. MiXCR, run by TCRdb on the multiplex PCR reads, gives a single entry per CDR3 protein. The data hold around 250,000 distinct CDR3 sequences, with 13% to 15% observed a single time. Progressors' blood was drawn at hyperthyroidism diagnosis, before ophthalmopathy symptoms. This clonotype was sampled from a woman aged 35 to 49 with Graves' hyperthyroidism that later progressed to Graves' ophthalmopathy. The sample taken for sequencing was blood. J is TRBJ2-7 and V is TRBV6-1; TRBD2 matches 8 bases. The CDR3 nucleotides are TGTGCCAGCAGCCCCCCGGGAGGGGTCCCCTACGAGCAGTACTTC. Encoded protein: CASSPPGGVPYEQYF.